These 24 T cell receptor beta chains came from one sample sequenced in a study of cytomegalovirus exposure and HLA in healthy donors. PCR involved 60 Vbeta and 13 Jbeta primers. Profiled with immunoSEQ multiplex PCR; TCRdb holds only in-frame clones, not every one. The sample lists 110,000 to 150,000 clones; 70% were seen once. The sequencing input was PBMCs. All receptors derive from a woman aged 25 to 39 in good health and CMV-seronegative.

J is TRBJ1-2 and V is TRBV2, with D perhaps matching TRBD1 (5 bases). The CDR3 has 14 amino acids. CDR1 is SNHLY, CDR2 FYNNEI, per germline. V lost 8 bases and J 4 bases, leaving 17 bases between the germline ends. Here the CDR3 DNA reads TGTGCCAGCCTCCGTGAACACAGGTCCTATGGCTACACCTTC. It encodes CASLREHRSYGYTF.

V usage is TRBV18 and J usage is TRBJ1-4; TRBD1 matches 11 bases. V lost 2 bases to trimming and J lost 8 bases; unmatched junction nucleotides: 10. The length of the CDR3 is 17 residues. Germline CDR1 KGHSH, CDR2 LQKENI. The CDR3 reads CASSPIGDRGTNEKLFF. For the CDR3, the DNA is TGTGCCAGCTCACCAATAGGGGACAGGGGGACGAACGAAAAACTGTTTTTT.

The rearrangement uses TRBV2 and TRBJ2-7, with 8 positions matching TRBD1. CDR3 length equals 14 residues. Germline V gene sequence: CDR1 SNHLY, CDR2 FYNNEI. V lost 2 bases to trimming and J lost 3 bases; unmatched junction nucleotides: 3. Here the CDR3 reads CASSEQGAFYEQYF. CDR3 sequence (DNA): TGTGCCAGCAGTGAACAGGGGGCGTTCTACGAGCAGTACTTC. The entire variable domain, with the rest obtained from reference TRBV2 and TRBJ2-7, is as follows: EPEVTQTPSHQVTQMGQEVILRCVPISNHLYFYWYRQILGQKVEFLVSFYNNEISEKSEIFDDQFSVERPDGSNFTLKIRSTKLEDSAMYFCASSEQGAFYEQYFGPGTRLTVT.

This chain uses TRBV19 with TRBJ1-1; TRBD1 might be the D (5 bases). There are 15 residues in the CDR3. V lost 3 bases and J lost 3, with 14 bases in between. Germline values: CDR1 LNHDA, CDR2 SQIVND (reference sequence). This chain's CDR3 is CASSIIRVADTEAFF. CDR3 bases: TGTGCCAGTAGTATTATCAGGGTGGCGGACACTGAAGCTTTCTTT.

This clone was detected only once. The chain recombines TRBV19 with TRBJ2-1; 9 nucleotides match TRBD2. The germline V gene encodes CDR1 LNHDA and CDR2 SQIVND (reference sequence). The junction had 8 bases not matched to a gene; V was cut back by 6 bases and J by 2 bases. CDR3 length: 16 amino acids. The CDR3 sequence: CASRSIAGVTYNEQFF. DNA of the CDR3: TGTGCCAGTAGATCCATAGCGGGAGTCACCTACAATGAGCAGTTCTTC.

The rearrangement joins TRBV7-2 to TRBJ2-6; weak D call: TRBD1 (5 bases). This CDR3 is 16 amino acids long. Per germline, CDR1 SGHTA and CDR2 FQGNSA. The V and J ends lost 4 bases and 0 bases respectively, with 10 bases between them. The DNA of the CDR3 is TGTGCCAGCAGCTGGGGCTGGAGCTCTGGGGCCAACGTCCTGACTTTC. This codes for CASSWGWSSGANVLTF.

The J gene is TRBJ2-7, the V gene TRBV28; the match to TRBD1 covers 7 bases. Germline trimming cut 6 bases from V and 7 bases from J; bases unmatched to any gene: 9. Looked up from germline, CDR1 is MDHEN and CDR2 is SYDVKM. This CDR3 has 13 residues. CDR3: CASRLLQGDEQYF. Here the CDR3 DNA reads TGTGCCAGCAGGCTTCTCCAGGGGGATGAGCAGTACTTC.

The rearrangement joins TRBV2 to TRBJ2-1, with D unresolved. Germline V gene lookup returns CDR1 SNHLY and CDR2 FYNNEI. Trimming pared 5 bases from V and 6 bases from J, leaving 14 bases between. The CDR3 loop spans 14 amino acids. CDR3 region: CASSKFPGTNEQFF. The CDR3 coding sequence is TGTGCCAGCAGTAAGTTTCCAGGCACCAATGAGCAGTTCTTC.

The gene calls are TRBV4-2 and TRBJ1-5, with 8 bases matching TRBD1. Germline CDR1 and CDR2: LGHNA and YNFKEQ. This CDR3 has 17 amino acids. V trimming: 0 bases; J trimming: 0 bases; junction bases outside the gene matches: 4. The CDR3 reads CASSQDGTGNSNQPQHF. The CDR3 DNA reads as TGTGCCAGCAGCCAAGATGGGACAGGTAATAGCAATCAGCCCCAGCATTTT.

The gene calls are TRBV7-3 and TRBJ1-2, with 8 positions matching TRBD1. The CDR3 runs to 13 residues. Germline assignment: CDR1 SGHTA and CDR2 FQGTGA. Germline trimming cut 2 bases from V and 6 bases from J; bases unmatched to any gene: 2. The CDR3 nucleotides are TGTGCCAGCAGCTTAGACAGGGGAGATGGCTACACCTTC. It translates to CASSLDRGDGYTF.

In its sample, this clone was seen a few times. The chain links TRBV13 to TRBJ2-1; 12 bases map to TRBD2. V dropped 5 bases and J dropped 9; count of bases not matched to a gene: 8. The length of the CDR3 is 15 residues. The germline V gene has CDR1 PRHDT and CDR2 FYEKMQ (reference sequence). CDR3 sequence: CASSLALAGGSEQFF. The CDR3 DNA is TGTGCCAGCAGCCTCGCACTAGCGGGAGGTTCTGAGCAGTTCTTC.

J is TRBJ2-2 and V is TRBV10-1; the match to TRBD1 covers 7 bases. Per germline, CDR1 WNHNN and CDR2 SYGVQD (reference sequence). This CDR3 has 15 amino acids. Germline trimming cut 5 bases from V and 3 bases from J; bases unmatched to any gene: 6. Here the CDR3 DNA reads TGCGCCAGCAGTAAAACAGGGGATGACACCGGGGAGCTGTTTTTT. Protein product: CASSKTGDDTGELFF.

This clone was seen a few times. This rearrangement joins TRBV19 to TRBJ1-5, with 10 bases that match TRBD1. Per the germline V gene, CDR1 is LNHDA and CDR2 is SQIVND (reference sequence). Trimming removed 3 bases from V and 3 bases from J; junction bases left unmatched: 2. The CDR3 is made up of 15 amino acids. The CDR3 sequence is CASSMGQGYNQPQHF. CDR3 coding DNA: TGTGCCAGTAGTATGGGACAGGGGTACAATCAGCCCCAGCATTTT. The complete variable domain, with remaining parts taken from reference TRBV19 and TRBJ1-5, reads DGGITQSPKYLFRKEGQNVTLSCEQNLNHDAMYWYRQDPGQGLRLIYYSQIVNDFQKGDIAEGYSVSREKKESFPLTVTSAQKNPTAFYLCASSMGQGYNQPQHFGDGTRLSIL.

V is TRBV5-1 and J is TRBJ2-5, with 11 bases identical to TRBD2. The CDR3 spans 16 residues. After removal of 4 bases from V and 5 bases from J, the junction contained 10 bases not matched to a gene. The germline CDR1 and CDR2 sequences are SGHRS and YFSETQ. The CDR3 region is CASSRMTSGARETQYF. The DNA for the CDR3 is TGCGCCAGCAGCCGGATGACTAGCGGGGCGAGGGAGACCCAGTACTTC.

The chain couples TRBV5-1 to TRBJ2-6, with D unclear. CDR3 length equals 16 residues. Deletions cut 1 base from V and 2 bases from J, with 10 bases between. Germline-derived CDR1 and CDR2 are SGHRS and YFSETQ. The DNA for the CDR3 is TGCGCCAGCAGCTTGAGCCCAAACCCTGGGGCCAACGTCCTGACTTTC. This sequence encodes CASSLSPNPGANVLTF.

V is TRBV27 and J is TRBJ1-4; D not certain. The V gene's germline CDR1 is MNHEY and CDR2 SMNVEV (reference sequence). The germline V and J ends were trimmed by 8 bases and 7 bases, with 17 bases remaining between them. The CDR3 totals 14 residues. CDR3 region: CASWSRELGEKLFF. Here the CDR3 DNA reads TGTGCCAGCTGGAGTCGGGAACTGGGTGAAAAACTGTTTTTT.

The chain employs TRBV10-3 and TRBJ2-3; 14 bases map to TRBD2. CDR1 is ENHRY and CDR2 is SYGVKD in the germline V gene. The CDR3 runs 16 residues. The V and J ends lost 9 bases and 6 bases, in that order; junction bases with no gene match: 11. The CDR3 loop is CAIAERTSGGRDTQYF. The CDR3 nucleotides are TGTGCCATTGCAGAGAGGACTAGCGGGGGGAGGGATACGCAGTATTTT.

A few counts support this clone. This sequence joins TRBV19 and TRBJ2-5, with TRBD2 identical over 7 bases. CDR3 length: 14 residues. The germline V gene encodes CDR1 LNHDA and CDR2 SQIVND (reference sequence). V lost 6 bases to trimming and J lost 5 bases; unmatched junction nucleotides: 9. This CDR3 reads CASSGTGGRETQYF. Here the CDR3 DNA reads TGTGCCAGTAGCGGGACGGGAGGTCGGGAGACCCAGTACTTC.

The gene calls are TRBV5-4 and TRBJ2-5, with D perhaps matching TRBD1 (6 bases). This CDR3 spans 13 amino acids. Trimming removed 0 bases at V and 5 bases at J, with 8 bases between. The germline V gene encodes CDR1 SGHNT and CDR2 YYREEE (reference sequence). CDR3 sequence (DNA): TGTGCCAGCAGCTTGGACAGGGACGAGACCCAGTACTTC. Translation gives CASSLDRDETQYF. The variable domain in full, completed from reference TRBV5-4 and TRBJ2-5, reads ETGVTQSPTHLIKTRGQQVTLRCSSQSGHNTVSWYQQALGQGPQFIFQYYREEENGRGNFPPRFSGLQFPNYSSELNVNALELDDSALYLCASSLDRDETQYFGPGTRLLVL.

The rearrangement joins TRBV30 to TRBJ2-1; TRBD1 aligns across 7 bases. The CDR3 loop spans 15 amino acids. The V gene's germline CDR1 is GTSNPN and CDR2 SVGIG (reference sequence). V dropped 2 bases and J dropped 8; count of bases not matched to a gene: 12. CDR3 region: CAWSKGTDRSDEQFF. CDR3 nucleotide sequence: TGTGCCTGGAGTAAGGGAACGGACAGGAGCGATGAGCAGTTCTTC.

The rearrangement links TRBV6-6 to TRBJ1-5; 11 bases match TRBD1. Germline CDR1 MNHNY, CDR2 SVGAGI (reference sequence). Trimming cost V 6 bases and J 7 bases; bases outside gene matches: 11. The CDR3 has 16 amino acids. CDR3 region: CASSLRLGQGGQPQHF. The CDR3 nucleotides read TGTGCCAGCAGCCTCCGCTTGGGACAGGGGGGCCAGCCCCAGCATTTT.

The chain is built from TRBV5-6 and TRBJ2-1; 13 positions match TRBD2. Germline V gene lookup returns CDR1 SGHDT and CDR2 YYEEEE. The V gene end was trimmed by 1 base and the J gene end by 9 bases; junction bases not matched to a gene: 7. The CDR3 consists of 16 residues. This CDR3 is CASSLRGLAGESEQFF. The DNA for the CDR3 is TGTGCCAGCAGCTTGCGCGGACTAGCGGGAGAATCTGAGCAGTTCTTC.

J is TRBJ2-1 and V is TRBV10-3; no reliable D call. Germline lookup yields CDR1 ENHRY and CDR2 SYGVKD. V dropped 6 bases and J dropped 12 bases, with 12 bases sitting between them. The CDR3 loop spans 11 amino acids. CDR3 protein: CAIRGVDVQFF. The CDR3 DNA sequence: TGTGCCATCAGGGGCGTTGACGTGCAGTTCTTC.

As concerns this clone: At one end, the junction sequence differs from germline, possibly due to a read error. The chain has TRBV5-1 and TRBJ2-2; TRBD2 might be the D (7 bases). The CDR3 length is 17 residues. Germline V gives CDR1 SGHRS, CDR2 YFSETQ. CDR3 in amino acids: CASSRLEQGGTTRELFF. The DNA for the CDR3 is TGCGCCAGCAGCAGACTAGAACAGGGAGGGACCACCAGGGAGCTGTTTTTT.